The rows below give T cell receptor beta chains drawn from one sample of a study of T cell repertoires in cytomegalovirus infection. Using its own MiXCR run on the reads, TCRdb lists one record per CDR3 protein. This table holds about 110,000 distinct CDR3 sequences, 25% to 35% found once. These TCRs' antigens remain unknown. Specimen: CD8+ T cells from cultured PBMCs, collected from culture after CMV antigen stimulation. Source of these receptors: a human donor in good health (CMV status not recorded). Some clones in this sample may be carry-over from other donors' samples. CDR3s include the opening cysteine and the closing phenylalanine or tryptophan. D genes are given only for firm matches. Size is stated for part of the rows, as once, few or many counts, or as a class when the clone is expanded.

CASKEGTGTNYGYTF,TGTGCCAGCAAAGAAGGTACAGGTACTAACTATGGCTACACCTTC,.,TRBJ1-2,TRBV2,.
CASSLNGGSTDTQYF,TGCGCCAGCAGCTTAAACGGGGGGAGCACAGATACGCAGTATTTT,TRBD2,TRBJ2-3,TRBV4-1,many
CASSSSGQGTYNEQFF,TGTGCCAGCAGCTCATCGGGACAGGGTACCTACAATGAGCAGTTCTTC,TRBD1,TRBJ2-1,TRBV7-6,once
CASSQPPGQANYGYTF,TGCGCCAGCAGCCAACCACCGGGACAGGCTAACTATGGCTACACCTTC,TRBD1,TRBJ1-2,TRBV4-1,.
CASSFQSSLNEQFF,TGTGCCAGCAGCTTCCAATCCAGCCTCAATGAGCAGTTCTTC,.,TRBJ2-1,TRBV7-9,.
CASSSGLAGGRTDTQYF,TGTGCCAGCAGCTCAGGACTAGCGGGGGGCCGGACAGATACGCAGTATTTT,TRBD2,TRBJ2-3,TRBV7-8,.
CASSLDISSVQPQHF,TGTGCCAGCAGCTTAGACATTAGTAGTGTTCAGCCCCAGCATTTT,.,TRBJ1-5,TRBV7-2,.
CASSYSSGVQETQYF,TGTGCCAGCAGTTACTCGTCAGGAGTACAAGAGACCCAGTACTTC,.,TRBJ2-5,TRBV6-5,.
CASSIARGPYNEQFF,TGTGCCAGCAGCATCGCGAGGGGGCCCTACAATGAGCAGTTCTTC,TRBD1,TRBJ2-1,TRBV11-2,.
CATSDSLTSTDTQYF,TGTGCCACCAGTGATTCACTGACTAGCACAGATACGCAGTATTTT,.,TRBJ2-3,TRBV24-1,.
CASSYDYNSPLHF,TGTGCCAGCAGTTATGATTATAATTCACCCCTCCACTTT,.,TRBJ1-6,TRBV27,few
CASSFFGGLLHF,TGTGCCAGCAGTTTTTTTGGCGGTCTCCTCCACTTT,.,TRBJ1-6,TRBV27,.
CATSAGRGQNEQYF,TGTGCCACCAGCGCAGGGCGGGGGCAGAACGAGCAGTACTTC,.,TRBJ2-7,TRBV15,.
CASSMQGGSNEQFF,TGTGCCAGCAGTATGCAGGGAGGAAGCAATGAGCAGTTCTTC,.,TRBJ2-1,TRBV6-5,.
CAISESRGGPSNEQFF,TGTGCCATCAGTGAGTCACGCGGGGGCCCCTCGAATGAGCAGTTCTTC,.,TRBJ2-1,TRBV10-3,.
CASDRTNPPYGYTF,TGTGCCTCGGACAGGACGAACCCACCCTATGGCTACACCTTC,TRBD1,TRBJ1-2,TRBV7-9,.
CASRDRGGTEAFF,TGTGCCAGCAGGGACAGAGGGGGCACTGAAGCTTTCTTT,.,TRBJ1-1,TRBV7-9,many
CASSPRAGYDEQYF,TGTGCCAGCAGTCCTAGGGCAGGGTATGACGAGCAGTACTTC,.,TRBJ2-7,TRBV6-2/TRBV6-3,.
CASSLTGEPNQPQHF,TGTGCCAGCAGCTTAACAGGGGAACCAAATCAGCCCCAGCATTTT,TRBD1,TRBJ1-5,TRBV7-9,many
CASSLDRANTEAFF,TGTGCCAGCAGTTTAGACAGGGCGAACACTGAAGCTTTCTTT,TRBD1,TRBJ1-1,TRBV27,many
CASSYQGGGTDTQYF,TGTGCCAGCAGTTACCAGGGAGGGGGCACAGATACGCAGTATTTT,TRBD2,TRBJ2-3,TRBV6-5,few
CASSPGWGNQPQHF,TGTGCCAGCAGCCCGGGATGGGGCAATCAGCCCCAGCATTTT,.,TRBJ1-5,TRBV7-2,.
CAISESRQNLYNEQFF,TGTGCCATCAGTGAGTCACGGCAGAATCTCTACAATGAGCAGTTCTTC,.,TRBJ2-1,TRBV10-3,many
CASSLVQGLNEQFF,TGTGCCAGCAGCTTAGTACAGGGACTCAATGAGCAGTTCTTC,.,TRBJ2-1,TRBV7-9,.
CASSLSGRLGGQPQHF,TGTGCCAGCAGTTTATCTGGCAGGTTGGGGGGACAGCCCCAGCATTTT,.,TRBJ1-5,TRBV27,.
CSAVGTGAKSGYTF,TGCAGTGCCGTTGGTACAGGGGCGAAATCTGGCTACACCTTC,TRBD1,TRBJ1-2,TRBV20-1,.
CASSPTGISNVLTF,TGTGCCAGCAGTCCAACAGGGATATCCAACGTCCTGACTTTC,.,TRBJ2-6,TRBV12-3/TRBV12-4,few
CASSIGQGSYEQYF,TGTGCCAGCAGCATAGGACAGGGGAGCTACGAGCAGTACTTC,TRBD1,TRBJ2-7,TRBV27,few
CASSSSTGVGSYEQYF,TGTGCCAGCAGCTCCTCGACAGGGGTCGGCTCCTACGAGCAGTACTTC,TRBD1,TRBJ2-7,TRBV7-2,few
CASSVEPLGEMRSYEQYF,TGTGCCAGCAGCGTAGAGCCCCTTGGGGAGATGCGGAGCTACGAGCAGTACTTC,.,TRBJ2-7,TRBV9,.
CASSPLSGELFF,TGTGCCAGCAGCCCCTTATCCGGGGAGCTGTTTTTT,.,TRBJ2-2,TRBV7-9,.
CASKEISGELFF,TGTGCCAGCAAGGAGATTAGCGGGGAGCTGTTTTTT,.,TRBJ2-2,TRBV4-2,few
CASSPTVGENEQFF,TGTGCCAGCAGCCCGACGGTCGGAGAAAATGAGCAGTTCTTC,.,TRBJ2-1,TRBV7-8,few
CASSLIVSSTEAFF,TGTGCCAGCAGCTTAATCGTCAGCTCCACTGAAGCTTTCTTT,.,TRBJ1-1,TRBV7-6,.
CASSFAAGEYEQYF,TGTGCCAGCAGCTTTGCAGCGGGGGAATACGAGCAGTACTTC,TRBD2,TRBJ2-7,TRBV7-2,few
CATSSEGSLYGYTF,TGTGCCACCAGCAGTGAAGGGAGTCTCTATGGCTACACCTTC,.,TRBJ1-2,TRBV15,.
CASSIRGEIGSYEQYF,TGTGCCAGCAGCATACGGGGGGAAATAGGCTCCTACGAGCAGTACTTC,TRBD2,TRBJ2-7,TRBV7-2,.
CASSHGQGVLSNTGELFF,TGTGCCAGCAGCCACGGACAGGGCGTCCTGTCGAACACCGGGGAGCTGTTTTTT,TRBD1,TRBJ2-2,TRBV11-1,.
CASSQSRGANTEAFF,TGCGCCAGCAGCCAAAGTCGGGGGGCGAACACTGAAGCTTTCTTT,.,TRBJ1-1,TRBV4-1,.
CASSFAGGRPYEQYF,TGTGCCAGCAGCTTCGCCGGAGGGCGGCCCTACGAGCAGTACTTC,.,TRBJ2-7,TRBV11-2,.
CASSLYKRVGNQPQHF,TGTGCCAGCAGCCTCTACAAGCGCGTGGGCAATCAGCCCCAGCATTTT,.,TRBJ1-5,TRBV9,many
CASSSPPGYTF,TGTGCCAGCAGCTCCCCTCCTGGCTACACCTTC,.,TRBJ1-2,TRBV7-9,few
CASSLGTEQYF,TGTGCCAGCAGCCTCGGTACCGAGCAGTACTTC,.,TRBJ2-7,TRBV7-9,.
CSARSRTAGNTIYF,TGCAGTGCTAGATCTCGGACAGCGGGAAACACCATATATTTT,.,TRBJ1-3,TRBV20-1,.
CASSSFDSAAEAFF,TGTGCCAGCAGCTCATTCGACAGCGCCGCTGAAGCTTTCTTT,.,TRBJ1-1,TRBV7-6,few
CASSEFGTGEVYGYTF,TGTGCCAGCAGTGAATTTGGGACAGGGGAGGTCTATGGCTACACCTTC,TRBD1,TRBJ1-2,TRBV25-1,.
CASSLTGAYEQYF,TGTGCCAGCAGCTTAACAGGGGCGTACGAGCAGTACTTC,TRBD1,TRBJ2-7,TRBV27,many
CSAKPRGWATSSYNEQFF,TGCAGTGCTAAACCGCGGGGTTGGGCGACGAGCTCCTACAATGAGCAGTTCTTC,.,TRBJ2-1,TRBV20-1,.
CASSWTGMVTGELFF,TGTGCCAGCAGTTGGACAGGGATGGTAACCGGGGAGCTGTTTTTT,TRBD1,TRBJ2-2,TRBV28,many
CASSYAVTNYGYTF,TGTGCCAGCAGCTATGCAGTGACTAACTATGGCTACACCTTC,.,TRBJ1-2,TRBV5-6,.
CASSSQETQYF,TGTGCCAGCAGTTCCCAAGAGACCCAGTACTTC,.,TRBJ2-5,TRBV27,many